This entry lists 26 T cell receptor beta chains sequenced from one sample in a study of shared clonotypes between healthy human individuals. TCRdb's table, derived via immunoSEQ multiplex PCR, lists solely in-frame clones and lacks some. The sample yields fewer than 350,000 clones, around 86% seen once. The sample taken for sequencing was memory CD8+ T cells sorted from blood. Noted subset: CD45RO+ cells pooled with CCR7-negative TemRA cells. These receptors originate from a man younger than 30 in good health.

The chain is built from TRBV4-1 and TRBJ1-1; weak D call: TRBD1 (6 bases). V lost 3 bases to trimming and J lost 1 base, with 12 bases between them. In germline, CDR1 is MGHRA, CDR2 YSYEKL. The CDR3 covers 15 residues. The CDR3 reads CASSQGAAANTEAFF. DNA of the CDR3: TGCGCCAGCAGCCAGGGGGCGGCAGCGAACACTGAAGCTTTCTTT.

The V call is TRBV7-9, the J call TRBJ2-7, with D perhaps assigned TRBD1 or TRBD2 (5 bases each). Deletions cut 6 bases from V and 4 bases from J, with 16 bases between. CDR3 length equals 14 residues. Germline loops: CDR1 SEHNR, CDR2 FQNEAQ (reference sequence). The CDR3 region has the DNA TGTGCCAGCAGTCCCCTGGGGACCTATTACGAGCAGTACTTC. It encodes CASSPLGTYYEQYF.

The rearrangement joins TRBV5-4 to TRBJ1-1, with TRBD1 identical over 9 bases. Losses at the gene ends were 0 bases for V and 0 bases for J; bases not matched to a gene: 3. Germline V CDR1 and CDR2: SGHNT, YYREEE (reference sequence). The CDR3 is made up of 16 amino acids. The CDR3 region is CASSLAGQGMNTEAFF. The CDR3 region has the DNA TGTGCCAGCAGCTTGGCCGGACAGGGGATGAACACTGAAGCTTTCTTT.

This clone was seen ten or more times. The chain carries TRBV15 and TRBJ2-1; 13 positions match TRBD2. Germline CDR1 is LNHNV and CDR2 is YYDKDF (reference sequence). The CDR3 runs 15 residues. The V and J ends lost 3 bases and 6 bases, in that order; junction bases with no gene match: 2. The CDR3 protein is CATSRTSGGINEQFF. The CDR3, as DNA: TGTGCCACCAGCAGGACTAGCGGGGGGATCAATGAGCAGTTCTTC.

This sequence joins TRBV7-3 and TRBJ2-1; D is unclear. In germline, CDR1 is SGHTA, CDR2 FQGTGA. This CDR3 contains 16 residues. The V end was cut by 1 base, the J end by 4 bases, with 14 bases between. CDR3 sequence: CASSLSATVNYNEQFF. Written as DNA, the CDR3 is TGTGCCAGCAGCTTAAGTGCTACTGTAAATTACAATGAGCAGTTCTTC.

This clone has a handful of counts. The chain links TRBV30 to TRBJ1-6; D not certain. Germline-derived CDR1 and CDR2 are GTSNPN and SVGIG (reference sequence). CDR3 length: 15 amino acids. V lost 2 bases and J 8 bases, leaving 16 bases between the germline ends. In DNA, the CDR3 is TGTGCCTGGAGTCCACCTGTGGGGATAGATTCACCCCTCCACTTT. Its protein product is CAWSPPVGIDSPLHF.

CDR3 sequence: CASSQDGPGVWTEAFF. In nucleotides, the CDR3 is TGCGCCAGCAGCCAGGACGGGCCAGGGGTTTGGACTGAAGCTTTCTTT. This rearrangement joins TRBV4-1 to TRBJ1-1; the D gene is possibly TRBD1 (6 bases). Deletions cut 3 bases from V and 5 bases from J, with 19 bases between. CDR1 is MGHRA and CDR2 is YSYEKL in the germline V gene. The CDR3 covers 16 residues.

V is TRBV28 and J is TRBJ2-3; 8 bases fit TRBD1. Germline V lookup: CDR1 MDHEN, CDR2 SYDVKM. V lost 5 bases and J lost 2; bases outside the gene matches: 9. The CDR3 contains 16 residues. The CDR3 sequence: CASSLTGTGFTDTQYF. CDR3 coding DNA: TGTGCCAGCAGTCTAACCGGGACAGGTTTCACAGATACGCAGTATTTT.

CDR3: CASSETSGGLTDTQYF. As DNA, the CDR3 is TGTGCCAGCAGTGAGACTAGCGGGGGTTTAACAGATACGCAGTATTTT. The chain recombines TRBV2 with TRBJ2-3; 12 nucleotides align to TRBD2. V lost 3 bases and J lost 3; bases outside the gene matches: 4. Germline V gives CDR1 SNHLY, CDR2 FYNNEI. This CDR3 is built from 16 residues.

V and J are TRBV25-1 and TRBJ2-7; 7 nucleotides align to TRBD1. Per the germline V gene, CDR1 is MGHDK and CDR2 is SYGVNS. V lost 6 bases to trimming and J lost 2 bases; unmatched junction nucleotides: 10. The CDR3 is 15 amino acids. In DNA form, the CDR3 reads TGTGCCAGCAGCCTATCCCGGGACAGTGCCTACGAGCAGTACTTC. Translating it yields CASSLSRDSAYEQYF.

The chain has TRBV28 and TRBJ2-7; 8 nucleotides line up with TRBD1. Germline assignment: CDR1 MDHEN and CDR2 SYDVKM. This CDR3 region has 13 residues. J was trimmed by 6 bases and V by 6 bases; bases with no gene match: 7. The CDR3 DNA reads TGTGCCAGCAGGCAGCGGACAGGGCCCGAGCAGTACTTC. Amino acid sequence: CASRQRTGPEQYF.

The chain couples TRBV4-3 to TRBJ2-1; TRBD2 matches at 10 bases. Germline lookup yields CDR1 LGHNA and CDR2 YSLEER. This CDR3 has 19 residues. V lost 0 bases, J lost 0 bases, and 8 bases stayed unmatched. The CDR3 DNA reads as TGCGCCAGCAGCCAAGAGGGGCTAGCGGGAGAAGTCTCCTACAATGAGCAGTTCTTC. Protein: CASSQEGLAGEVSYNEQFF.

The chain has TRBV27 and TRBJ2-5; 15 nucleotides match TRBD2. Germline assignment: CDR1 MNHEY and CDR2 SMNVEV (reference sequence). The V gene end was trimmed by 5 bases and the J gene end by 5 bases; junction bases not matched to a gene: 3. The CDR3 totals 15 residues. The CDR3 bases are TGTGCCAGCAGTCCCGGGACTAGCGGGAGGGAGACCCAGTACTTC. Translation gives CASSPGTSGRETQYF.

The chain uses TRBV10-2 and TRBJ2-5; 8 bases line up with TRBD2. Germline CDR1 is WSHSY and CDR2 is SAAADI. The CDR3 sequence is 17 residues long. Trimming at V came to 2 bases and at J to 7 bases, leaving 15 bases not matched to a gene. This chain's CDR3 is CASSEKIDLREAATQYF. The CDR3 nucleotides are TGCGCCAGCAGTGAGAAAATTGATTTGCGGGAGGCGGCGACCCAGTACTTC.

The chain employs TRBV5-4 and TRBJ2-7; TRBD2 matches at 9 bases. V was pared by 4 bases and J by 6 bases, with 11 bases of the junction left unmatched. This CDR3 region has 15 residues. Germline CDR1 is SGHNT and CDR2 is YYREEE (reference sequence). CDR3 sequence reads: CASSHRPGLAFEQYF. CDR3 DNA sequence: TGTGCCAGCAGCCATCGGCCGGGACTAGCATTCGAGCAGTACTTC.

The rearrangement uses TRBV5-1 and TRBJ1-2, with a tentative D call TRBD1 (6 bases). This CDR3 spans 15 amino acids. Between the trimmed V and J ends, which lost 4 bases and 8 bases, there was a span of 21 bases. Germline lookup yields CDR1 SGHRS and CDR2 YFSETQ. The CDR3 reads CASSEDSLYDRGYTF. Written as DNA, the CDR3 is TGCGCCAGCAGCGAGGACAGCCTCTATGATCGAGGCTACACCTTC.

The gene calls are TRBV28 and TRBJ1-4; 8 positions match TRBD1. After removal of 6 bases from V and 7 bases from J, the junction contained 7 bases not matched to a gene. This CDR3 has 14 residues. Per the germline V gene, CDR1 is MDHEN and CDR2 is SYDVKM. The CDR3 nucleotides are TGTGCCAGCAGAATCAGGGGGCGGGGTGAAAAACTGTTTTTT. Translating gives CASRIRGRGEKLFF.

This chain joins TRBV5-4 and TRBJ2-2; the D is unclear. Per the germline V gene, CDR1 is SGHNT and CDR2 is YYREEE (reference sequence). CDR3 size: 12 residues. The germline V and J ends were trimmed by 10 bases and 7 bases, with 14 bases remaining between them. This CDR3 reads CAEPRAGGELFF. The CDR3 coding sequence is TGTGCCGAGCCAAGGGCTGGCGGGGAGCTGTTTTTT.

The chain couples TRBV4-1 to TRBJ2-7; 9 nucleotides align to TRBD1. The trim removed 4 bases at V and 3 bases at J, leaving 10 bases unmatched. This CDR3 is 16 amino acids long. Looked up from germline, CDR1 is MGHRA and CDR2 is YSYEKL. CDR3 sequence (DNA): TGCGCCAGCAGCCGCAAAGGGAGGGGACAGGGCTACGAGCAGTACTTC. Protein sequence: CASSRKGRGQGYEQYF.

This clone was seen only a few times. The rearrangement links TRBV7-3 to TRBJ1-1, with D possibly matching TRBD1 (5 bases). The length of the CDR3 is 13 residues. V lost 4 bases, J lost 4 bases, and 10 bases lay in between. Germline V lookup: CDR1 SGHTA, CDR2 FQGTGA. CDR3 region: CASSYNGGTEAFF. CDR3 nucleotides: TGTGCCAGCAGCTACAACGGGGGCACTGAAGCTTTCTTT. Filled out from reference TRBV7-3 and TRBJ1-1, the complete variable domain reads GAGVSQTPSNKVTEKGKYVELRCDPISGHTALYWYRQSLGQGPEFLIYFQGTGAADDSGLPNDRFFAVRPEGSVSTLKIQRTERGDSAVYLCASSYNGGTEAFFGQGTRLTVV.

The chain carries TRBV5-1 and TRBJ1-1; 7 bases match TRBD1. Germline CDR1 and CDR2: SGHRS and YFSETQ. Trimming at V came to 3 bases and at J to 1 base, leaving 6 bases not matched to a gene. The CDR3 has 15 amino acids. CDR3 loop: CASSSRQGENTEAFF. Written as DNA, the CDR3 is TGCGCCAGCAGCTCCCGACAGGGAGAGAACACTGAAGCTTTCTTT.

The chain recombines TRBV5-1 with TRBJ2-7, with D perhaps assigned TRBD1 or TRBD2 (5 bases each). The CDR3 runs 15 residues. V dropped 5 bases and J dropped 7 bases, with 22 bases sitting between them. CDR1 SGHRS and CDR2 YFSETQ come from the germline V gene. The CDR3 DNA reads TGCGCCAGCAGTATTGGGGACGGTATTTCGGGGGAGCAGTACTTC. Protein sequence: CASSIGDGISGEQYF. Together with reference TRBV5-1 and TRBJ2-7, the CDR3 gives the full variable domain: KAGVTQTPRYLIKTRGQQVTLSCSPISGHRSVSWYQQTPGQGLQFLFEYFSETQRNKGNFPGRFSGRQFSNSRSEMNVSTLELGDSALYLCASSIGDGISGEQYFGPGTRLTVT.

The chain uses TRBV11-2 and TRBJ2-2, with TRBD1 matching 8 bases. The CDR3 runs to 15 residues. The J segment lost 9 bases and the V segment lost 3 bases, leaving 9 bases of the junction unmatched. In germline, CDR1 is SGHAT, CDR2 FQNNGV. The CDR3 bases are TGTGCCAGCAGCTTTGGACAGGGAATGATGTGGGAGCTGTTTTTT. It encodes CASSFGQGMMWELFF.

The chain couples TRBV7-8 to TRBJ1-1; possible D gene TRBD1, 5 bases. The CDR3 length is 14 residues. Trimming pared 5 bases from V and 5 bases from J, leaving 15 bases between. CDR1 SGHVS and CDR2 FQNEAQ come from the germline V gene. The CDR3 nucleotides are TGTGCCAGCAGCCACACCGACAGCCTGACTGAAGCTTTCTTT. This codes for CASSHTDSLTEAFF.

In nucleotides, the CDR3 is TGTGCCAGCAGCCCCAGCTTCAATCTAAACAATGAGCAGTTCTTC. Protein: CASSPSFNLNNEQFF. The V call is TRBV11-2, the J call TRBJ2-1; D not resolved. Germline values: CDR1 SGHAT, CDR2 FQNNGV. V lost 5 bases to trimming and J lost 5 bases, with 16 bases between them. The CDR3 consists of 15 residues.

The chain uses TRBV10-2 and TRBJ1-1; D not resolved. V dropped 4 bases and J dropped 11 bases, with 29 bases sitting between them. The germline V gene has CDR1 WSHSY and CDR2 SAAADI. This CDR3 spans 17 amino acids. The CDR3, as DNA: TGCGCCAGCAGTGGGTCCCGACTGGGAGCATTACCATGGCATGCTTTCTTT. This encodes CASSGSRLGALPWHAFF.